Below are 11 T cell receptor beta chains sequenced from a single sample in a study of blood T cell repertoires in COVID-19. Some clones are missing from TCRdb's copy, which holds only in-frame ones; the method was immunoSEQ multiplex PCR. The table has fewer than 35,000 clones, 65% to 90% seen once. Sequences were obtained from peripheral blood. Receptors were obtained from a man in his 60s with active COVID-19.

The chain joins TRBV5-6 to TRBJ1-2, with D possibly matching TRBD1 (5 bases). Trimming removed 2 bases from V and 4 bases from J, with 9 bases in between. Germline CDR1 reads SGHDT; CDR2 reads YYEEEE. The CDR3 spans 13 residues. Written as DNA, the CDR3 is TGTGCCAGCAGCTTCCAGGGAACCTATGGCTACACCTTC. Protein product: CASSFQGTYGYTF.

V usage is TRBV2 and J usage is TRBJ2-3, with 10 positions matching TRBD2. J gave up 3 bases and V 6 bases, and 6 bases lay outside the gene matches. In germline, CDR1 is SNHLY, CDR2 FYNNEI. CDR3 length: 15 residues. CDR3 sequence: CASSLAGAITDTQYF. CDR3 nucleotide sequence: TGTGCCAGCAGCCTAGCGGGAGCGATTACAGATACGCAGTATTTT.

The chain employs TRBV7-6 and TRBJ2-7, with 11 positions matching TRBD1. This CDR3 region has 17 residues. CDR1 is SGHVS, CDR2 FNYEAQ, per germline. With 1 base clipped from V and 2 bases from J, the junction kept 7 bases outside the gene matches. CDR3 nucleotides: TGTGCCAGCAGCTTAGGGACAGGGGGCCCTAGGCCCTACGAGCAGTACTTC. Its translation is CASSLGTGGPRPYEQYF.

The rearrangement links TRBV5-1 to TRBJ1-5, with TRBD1 matching over 7 bases. Germline CDR1 and CDR2: SGHRS and YFSETQ. The CDR3 has 18 residues. The V gene end was trimmed by 2 bases and the J gene end by 3 bases; junction bases not matched to a gene: 14. This CDR3 reads CASSLTSLTGQNNQPQHF. Written as DNA, the CDR3 is TGCGCCAGCAGCTTAACATCCTTAACGGGACAGAACAATCAGCCCCAGCATTTT.

The rearrangement uses TRBV11-2 and TRBJ2-7; D uncertain. Germline V gene sequence: CDR1 SGHAT, CDR2 FQNNGV. The CDR3 runs to 13 residues. Trimming removed 3 bases at V and 2 bases at J, with 8 bases between. CDR3: CASSFDQAYEQYF. CDR3 DNA: TGTGCCAGCAGCTTTGATCAGGCCTACGAGCAGTACTTC. The variable domain in full, with the rest retrieved from reference TRBV11-2 and TRBJ2-7, is EAGVAQSPRYKIIEKRQSVAFWCNPISGHATLYWYQQILGQGPKLLIQFQNNGVVDDSQLPKDRFSAERLKGVDSTLKIQPAKLEDSAVYLCASSFDQAYEQYFGPGTRLTVT.

The rearrangement joins TRBV19 to TRBJ2-3, with 10 positions matching TRBD1. CDR3 length: 15 residues. CDR1 and CDR2 from the germline V gene are LNHDA and SQIVND (reference sequence). V shed 6 bases, J shed 1 base, and the junction held 4 bases outside the gene matches. CDR3 loop: CASRSGQGRTDTQYF. Written as DNA, the CDR3 is TGTGCCAGTAGGTCGGGACAGGGGCGCACAGATACGCAGTATTTT.

The chain couples TRBV4-1 to TRBJ2-2, with D unclear. CDR3 length equals 14 residues. Germline V gene lookup returns CDR1 MGHRA and CDR2 YSYEKL. Trimming took 4 bases from V and 5 from J, leaving 11 bases between them. In DNA form, the CDR3 reads TGCGCCAGCAGCCTAGAACCCCGGACCGGGGAGCTGTTTTTT. It yields the protein CASSLEPRTGELFF.

The chain uses TRBV28 and TRBJ1-2, with D tentatively TRBD1 (6 bases). The CDR3 extends over 12 amino acids. The V gene's germline CDR1 is MDHEN and CDR2 SYDVKM. The V end lost 5 bases, the J end lost 5 bases, and 9 bases lay between the germline ends. CDR3 bases: TGTGCCAGCAGTGGGGGCCGTTATGGCTACACCTTC. Its protein product is CASSGGRYGYTF.

This sequence joins TRBV28 and TRBJ2-5; 7 bases are a match to TRBD2. J gave up 4 bases and V 4 bases, and 9 bases lay outside the gene matches. The V gene's germline CDR1 is MDHEN and CDR2 SYDVKM. This CDR3 spans 15 amino acids. This CDR3 reads CASSSSRLARETQYF. CDR3 in DNA: TGTGCCAGCAGTTCGTCAAGACTAGCTCGAGAGACCCAGTACTTC.

The chain links TRBV6-1 to TRBJ2-7; no clear D gene. This CDR3 has 13 amino acids. Deletions cut 1 base from V and 3 bases from J, with 7 bases between. Germline V gene data show CDR1 as MNHNS and CDR2 as SASEGT. The CDR3 here is CASSEVGYYEQYF. The CDR3 coding sequence is TGTGCCAGCAGTGAAGTCGGTTACTACGAGCAGTACTTC.

CDR3 nucleotide sequence: TGCGCCAGCACCGACAGGGCCCATCAGCCCCAGCATTTT. Its protein product is CASTDRAHQPQHF. The V and J genes are TRBV10-1 and TRBJ1-5, with TRBD1 matching over 7 bases. Per the germline V gene, CDR1 is WNHNN and CDR2 is SYGVQD (reference sequence). Losses at the gene ends were 7 bases for V and 5 bases for J; bases not matched to a gene: 5. CDR3 size: 13 residues.